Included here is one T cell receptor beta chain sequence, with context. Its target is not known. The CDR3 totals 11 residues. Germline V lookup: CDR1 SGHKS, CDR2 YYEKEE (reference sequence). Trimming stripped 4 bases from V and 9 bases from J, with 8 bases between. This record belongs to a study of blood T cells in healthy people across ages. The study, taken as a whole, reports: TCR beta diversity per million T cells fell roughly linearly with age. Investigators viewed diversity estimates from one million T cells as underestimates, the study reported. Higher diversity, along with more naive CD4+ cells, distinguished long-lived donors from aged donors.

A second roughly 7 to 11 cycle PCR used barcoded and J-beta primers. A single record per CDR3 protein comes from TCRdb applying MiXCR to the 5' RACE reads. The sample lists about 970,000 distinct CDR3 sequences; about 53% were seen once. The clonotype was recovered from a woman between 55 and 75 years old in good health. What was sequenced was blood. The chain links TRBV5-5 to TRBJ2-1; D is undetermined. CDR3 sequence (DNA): TGTGCCAGCAGCCCTGCTACTGAGCAGTTCTTC. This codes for CASSPATEQFF. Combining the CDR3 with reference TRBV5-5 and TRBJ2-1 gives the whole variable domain DAGVTQSPTHLIKTRGQQVTLRCSPISGHKSVSWYQQVLGQGPQFIFQYYEKEERGRGNFPDRFSARQFPNYSSELNVNALLLGDSALYLCASSPATEQFFGPGTRLTVL.